Included here is one TCR beta chain sequence, with context. Its target antigen remains unknown. One base away there is no much larger clone; base qualities are not given. The data originate from a study of beta chain features in type 1 diabetes (dated by TCRdb to the late 2010s). Looking at the study overall: Patients and healthy donors did not differ in mean age, gender distribution, total cell number or subset yield. A total of about 100,000,000 sorted cells were examined across all samples, and RNA yield correlated strongly with the number of cells per subset. In the study, recently diagnosed type 1 diabetes patients and matched healthy donors were compared on the TCRB repertoires of their sorted circulating CD4+ T cell subsets. Regulatory and stem cell-like memory subsets were isolated from only 8 patients and roughly eight healthy donors, whereas naive and central memory subsets came from all 30 or so donors. What the research found in general, with its limitations: Shorter templates might have been favored by PCR, but patient and control samples were amplified and corrected together, so both groups would have been affected equally by any skew. Naive, central memory and regulatory TCRB repertoires appeared more similar among patients than among healthy donors. Type 1 diabetes patients showed a moderate but significant shortening of TCRB CDR3 length in all four CD4+ subsets. At VDJ recombination sites, type 1 diabetes patients had fewer insertions and more deleted nucleotides, which implies abnormalities in thymic rearrangement. Sequencing cDNA rather than genomic DNA could over-represent highly expressing activated cells, although activation and CD3 levels did not differ between groups. HLA sub-analyses involved small numbers of individuals, so any influence of HLA type on TCRB rearrangement remained unresolved.

Reading from cysteine to phenylalanine, the CDR3 counts 16 amino acids. The retained sequence is limited to the CDR3, 48 bases, with the frame set at the first base. V lost 7 bases and J lost 0 bases, and the count of bases not matched to a germline gene is 8. CDR1 and CDR2 are read off the germline V gene as MDHEN and SYDVKM. The entire isolated RNA was reverse transcribed using the High Capacity cDNA Reverse Transcription Kit, and thus expressed TCRB transcripts were sequenced. Stem cell-like memory T cell samples underwent survey-depth immunoSEQ sequencing, averaging roughly 1 million total reads per sample. Sorted cells were lysed in RLT buffer and RNA was extracted with DNase-treated RNeasy Micro or Mini kits, depending on cell number. To prevent cross-contamination, each cell subset was processed individually, whereas patient and healthy donor samples were processed jointly. Using the immunoSEQ multiplex PCR, TCRB sequences were amplified from cDNA into 87-bp fragments spanning the CDR3 region. Sequencing of the amplicons was performed on the Illumina HiSeq platform. In the source study's methods: Synthetic template baselines were used to correct PCR bias computationally, reads within Hamming distance 2 were collapsed, and singletons that could not be merged were discarded. Reads were aligned to IMGT to assign V, D and J genes, CDR3 length, and insertions or deletions at six rearrangement sites. Within each subset, clonotype counts were normalized to sorted cell number, and only after that were true diversity and Gini coefficients computed with the tcR R package. The overlap coefficient, calculated on TCRB nucleotide sequences, was used to measure repertoire sharing. In its TCRdb copy, this immuneACCESS table keeps in-frame sequences only and misses some clones. Where compared with another copy, unresolved V genes explain less than half of these, and the others have no known cause. That table supplies the V and J calls and clone size; D and trimming were determined from the DNA. This sample has 53,000 or so clones in its table, and roughly 63% of those were observed once. The ten most abundant clones make up 0.29% of the sample.

From each donor, a single peripheral blood sample of about 100 mL on average was drawn into heparinised tubes. Using a panel that included CD45RO, CCR7, CD25, CD127, CD95 and CD27, naive, central memory, regulatory and stem cell-like memory CD4+ T cells were sorted on a BD FACSAria II. Every sorted population had a purity above 95%. PBMCs were isolated right away by Lymphoprep density gradient centrifugation and were stained directly, without culture. So that batch effects would be minimized, each experiment stained and sorted samples in pairs, pairing one healthy donor with one patient. The receptor chain draws on TRBV28 and TRBJ2-2, with 7 bases matching TRBD1. The sample was stem cell memory CD4+ T cells from blood. The cell subset or site label on this specimen signifies: stem cell-like memory CD4+ T cells. This clonotype was obtained from a woman aged 30 to 39 with type 1 diabetes. The CDR3 has the sequence CASMGPQGANTGELFF. The nucleotide sequence reads as follows: TGTGCCAGCATGGGTCCCCAGGGGGCGAACACCGGGGAGCTGTTTTTT.